The T cell receptor beta chain under discussion was sequenced for a study of radiation and T cells in renal cell carcinoma. Overall study context: Nephrectomy followed 15 Gy stereotactic body radiation by 4 weeks.

Time point specified: baseline pretreatment blood. Treatment reported: 15 Gy SBRT to primary tumor, nephrectomy 4 weeks later. Sequenced by immunoSEQ multiplex PCR; TCRdb stores in-frame clones only, minus some. This table holds roughly 120,000 clones, roughly four fifths found once. CDR1 KGHSH and CDR2 LQKENI come from the germline V gene. The CDR3 loop spans 17 amino acids. Trimming left V 5 bases short and J 6 bases short, with 22 bases between. Sequenced here: blood, sampled from a patient whose treatment included radiotherapy and nephrectomy. The chain links TRBV18 to TRBJ2-2; D is perhaps TRBD2 (5 bases). The clonotype comes from an older woman with renal cell carcinoma. This CDR3 reads CASSTQGGPKDPGELFF. The CDR3 DNA reads as TGTGCCAGCTCAACCCAAGGAGGCCCCAAGGATCCCGGGGAGCTGTTTTTT.